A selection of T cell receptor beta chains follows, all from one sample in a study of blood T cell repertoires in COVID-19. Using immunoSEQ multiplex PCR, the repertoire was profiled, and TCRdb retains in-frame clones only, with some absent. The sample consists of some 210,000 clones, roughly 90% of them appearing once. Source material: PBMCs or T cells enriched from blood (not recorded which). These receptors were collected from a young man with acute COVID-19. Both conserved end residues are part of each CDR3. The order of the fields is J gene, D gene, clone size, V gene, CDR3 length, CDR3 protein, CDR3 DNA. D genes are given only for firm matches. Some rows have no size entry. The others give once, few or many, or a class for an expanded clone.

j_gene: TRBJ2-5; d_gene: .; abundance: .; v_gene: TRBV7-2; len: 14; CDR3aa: CASTRAGAQETQYF; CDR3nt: TGTGCCAGCACCAGAGCAGGGGCCCAAGAGACCCAGTACTTC
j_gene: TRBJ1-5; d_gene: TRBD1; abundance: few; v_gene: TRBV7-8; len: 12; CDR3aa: CASSPTGEPQHF; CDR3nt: TGTGCCAGCAGCCCGACAGGGGAGCCCCAGCATTTT
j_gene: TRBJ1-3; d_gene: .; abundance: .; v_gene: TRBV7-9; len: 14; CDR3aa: CASSLSRPLATIYF; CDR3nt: TGTGCCAGCAGCTTAAGCAGGCCTCTAGCCACCATATATTTT
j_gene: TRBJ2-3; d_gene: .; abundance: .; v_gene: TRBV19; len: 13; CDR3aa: CASSIVFADTQYF; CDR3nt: TGTGCCAGTAGTATTGTATTTGCAGATACGCAGTATTTT
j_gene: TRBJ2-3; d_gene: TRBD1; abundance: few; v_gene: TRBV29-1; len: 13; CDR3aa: CSGVTGDTDTQYF; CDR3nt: TGCAGCGGTGTGACAGGGGACACAGATACGCAGTATTTT
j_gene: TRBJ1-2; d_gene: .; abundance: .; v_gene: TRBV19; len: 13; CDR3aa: CASSITGNYGYTF; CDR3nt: TGTGCCAGTAGTATTACGGGAAACTATGGCTACACCTTC
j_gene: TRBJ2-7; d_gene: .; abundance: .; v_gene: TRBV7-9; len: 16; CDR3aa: CASSQTGTGNSYEQYF; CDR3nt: TGTGCCAGCAGCCAAACAGGGACGGGGAACTCCTACGAGCAGTACTTC
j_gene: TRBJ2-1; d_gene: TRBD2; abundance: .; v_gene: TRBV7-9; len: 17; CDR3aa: CASSLDSGRTLYNEQFF; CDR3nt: TGTGCCAGCAGCTTAGATAGCGGGAGGACCCTCTACAATGAGCAGTTCTTC
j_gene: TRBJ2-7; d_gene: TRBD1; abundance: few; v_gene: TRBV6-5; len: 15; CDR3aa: CASSFSGTDYYEQYF; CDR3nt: TGTGCCAGCAGTTTCTCCGGGACAGACTACTACGAGCAGTACTTC
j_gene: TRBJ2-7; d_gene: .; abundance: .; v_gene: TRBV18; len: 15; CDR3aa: CASSPDLSSRTGQYF; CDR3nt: TGTGCCAGCTCACCCGACTTGAGCAGCCGTACGGGGCAGTACTTC
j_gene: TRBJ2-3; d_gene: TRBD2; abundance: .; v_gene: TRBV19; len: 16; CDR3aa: CASSSGLAGGSDTQYF; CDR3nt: TGTGCCAGTAGTAGCGGACTAGCGGGAGGATCAGATACGCAGTATTTT
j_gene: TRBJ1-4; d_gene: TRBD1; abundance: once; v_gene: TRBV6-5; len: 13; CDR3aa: CAINRGESEKLFF; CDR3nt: TGTGCCATCAACAGGGGAGAGAGTGAAAAACTGTTTTTT
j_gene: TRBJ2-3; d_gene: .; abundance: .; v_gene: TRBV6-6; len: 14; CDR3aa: CASSYATGADTQYF; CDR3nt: TGTGCCAGCAGTTACGCCACCGGAGCGGATACGCAGTATTTT
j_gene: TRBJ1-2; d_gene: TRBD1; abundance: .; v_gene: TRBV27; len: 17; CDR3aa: CASSLDQARGLNYGYTF; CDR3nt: TGTGCCAGCAGTCTAGACCAAGCCAGGGGGCTAAACTATGGCTACACCTTC
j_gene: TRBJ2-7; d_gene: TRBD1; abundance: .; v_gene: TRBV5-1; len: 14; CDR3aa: CASSSSDRGDEQYF; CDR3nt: TGCGCCAGCAGCTCCTCGGACAGGGGCGACGAGCAGTACTTC
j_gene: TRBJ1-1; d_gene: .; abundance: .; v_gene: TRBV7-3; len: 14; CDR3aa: CASSPSGVRTEAFF; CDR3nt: TGTGCCAGCAGCCCTTCAGGCGTTAGAACTGAAGCTTTCTTT
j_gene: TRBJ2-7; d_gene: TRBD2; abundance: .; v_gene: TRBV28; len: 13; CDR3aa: CASSPRLAGEQYF; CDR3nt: TGTGCCAGCAGCCCGAGACTAGCGGGAGAGCAGTACTTC
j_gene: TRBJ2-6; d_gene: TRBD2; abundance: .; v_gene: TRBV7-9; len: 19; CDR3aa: CASSPESGTTFSGANVLTF; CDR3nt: TGTGCCAGCAGCCCGGAATCCGGGACTACCTTCTCTGGGGCCAACGTCCTGACTTTC
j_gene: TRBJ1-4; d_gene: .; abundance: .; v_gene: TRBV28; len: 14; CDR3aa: CASRLSARGEKLFF; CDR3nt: TGTGCCAGCAGGCTCTCTGCCAGGGGTGAAAAACTGTTTTTT
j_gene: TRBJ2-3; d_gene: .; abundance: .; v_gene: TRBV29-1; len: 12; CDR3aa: CSVDRSTDTQYF; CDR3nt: TGCAGCGTTGACAGGTCCACAGATACGCAGTATTTT
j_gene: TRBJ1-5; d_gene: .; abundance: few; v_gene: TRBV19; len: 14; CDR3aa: CATTLWGDEQPQHF; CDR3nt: TGTGCCACCACATTATGGGGGGATGAGCAGCCCCAGCATTTT
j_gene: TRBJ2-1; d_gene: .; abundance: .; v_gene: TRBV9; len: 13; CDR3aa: CASSSRLYNEQFF; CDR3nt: TGTGCCAGCAGCTCCCGACTATACAATGAGCAGTTCTTC
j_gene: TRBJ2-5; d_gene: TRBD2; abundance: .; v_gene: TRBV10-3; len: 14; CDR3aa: CAISVTGGQETQYF; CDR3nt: TGTGCCATCAGTGTTACGGGAGGGCAAGAGACCCAGTACTTC
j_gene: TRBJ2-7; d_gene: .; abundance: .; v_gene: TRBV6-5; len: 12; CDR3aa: CASSSGLYEQYF; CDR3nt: TGTGCCAGCAGTAGTGGGCTCTACGAGCAGTACTTC
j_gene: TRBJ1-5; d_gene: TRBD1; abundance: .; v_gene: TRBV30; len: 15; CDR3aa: CAWTPGQGFNQPQHF; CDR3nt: TGTGCCTGGACCCCGGGACAGGGGTTCAATCAGCCCCAGCATTTT
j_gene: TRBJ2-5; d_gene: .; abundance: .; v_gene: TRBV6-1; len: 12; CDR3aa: CASSSPQETQYF; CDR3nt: TGTGCCAGCAGTTCTCCCCAAGAGACCCAGTACTTC